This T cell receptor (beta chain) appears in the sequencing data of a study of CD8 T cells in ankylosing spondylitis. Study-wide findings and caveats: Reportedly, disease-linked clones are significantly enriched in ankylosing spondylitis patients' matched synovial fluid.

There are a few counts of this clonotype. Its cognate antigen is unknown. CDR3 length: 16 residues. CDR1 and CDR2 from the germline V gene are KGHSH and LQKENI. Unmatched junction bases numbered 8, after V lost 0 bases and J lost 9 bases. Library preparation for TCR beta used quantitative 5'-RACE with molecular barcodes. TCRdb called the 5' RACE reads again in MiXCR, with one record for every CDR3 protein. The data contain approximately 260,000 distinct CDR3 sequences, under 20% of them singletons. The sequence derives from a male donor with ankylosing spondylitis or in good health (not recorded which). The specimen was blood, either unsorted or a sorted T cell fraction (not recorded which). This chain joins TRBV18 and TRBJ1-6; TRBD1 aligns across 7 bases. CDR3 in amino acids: CASSPPEGALGSPLHF. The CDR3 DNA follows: TGTGCCAGCTCACCACCGGAGGGGGCGCTGGGTTCACCCCTCCACTTT.